The rows below give T cell receptor beta chains drawn from one sample of a study of blood T cell repertoires in COVID-19. Generated by immunoSEQ multiplex PCR, the TCRdb table keeps only in-frame clones and is missing some. This table has a few hundred thousand clones, about 86% appearing once. Sequencing input: peripheral blood. The receptor source for this set is a person aged 65 to 85 with COVID-19, enrolled during active disease. The CDR3 runs from the conserved cysteine through the conserved F or W. Each record gives: clone size, J gene, V gene, D gene, CDR3 protein, CDR3 DNA. A D gene is named only where the DNA matches it firmly. Expanded clones are given a class, and other clones once, few, many or no size at all.

NA TRBJ2-5 TRBV7-9 NA CASSSRRGLQETQYF TGTGCCAGCAGCTCAAGGCGTGGACTTCAAGAGACCCAGTACTTC
NA TRBJ2-7 TRBV9 TRBD1 CASSRDRAYEQYF TGTGCCAGTAGCCGGGACAGAGCCTACGAGCAGTACTTC
NA TRBJ2-2 TRBV11-2 TRBD2 CASSSPPGGTGELFF TGTGCCAGCAGCTCGCCACCGGGGGGAACCGGGGAGCTGTTTTTT
NA TRBJ1-1 TRBV19 TRBD1 CASSGTANTEAFF TGTGCCAGCTCCGGGACAGCGAACACTGAAGCTTTCTTT
few TRBJ2-7 TRBV28 TRBD2 CASSFRLAGAYEQYF TGTGCCAGCAGTTTTCGACTAGCGGGAGCCTACGAGCAGTACTTC
NA TRBJ1-3 TRBV7-3 NA CASSLRGQPGNTIYF TGTGCCAGCAGCTTACGCGGACAACCTGGAAACACCATATATTTT
few TRBJ2-7 TRBV12-1 NA CASSNPGLAGGELPIEQYF TGTGCCAGCAGCAACCCGGGACTAGCGGGGGGGGAATTACCGATCGAGCAGTACTTC
NA TRBJ1-2 TRBV5-1 NA CASSLEGVRYGYTF TGCGCCAGCAGCTTGGAGGGAGTCCGTTATGGCTACACCTTC
NA TRBJ2-1 TRBV7-8 TRBD2 CASSSGSNNEQFF TGTGCCAGCTCTAGCGGGAGTAACAATGAGCAGTTCTTC
NA TRBJ1-3 TRBV5-6 NA CASSLATVSGNTIYF TGTGCCAGCAGCTTGGCGACAGTCTCTGGAAACACCATATATTTT
NA TRBJ1-1 TRBV11-2 NA CASSFRVNTEAFF TGTGCCAGCAGCTTCAGGGTGAACACTGAAGCTTTCTTT
NA TRBJ2-1 TRBV7-6 TRBD2 CASSSTSGRLYNEQFF TGTGCCAGCAGCTCGACTAGCGGGAGACTCTACAATGAGCAGTTCTTC
NA TRBJ1-2 TRBV7-8 NA CASSLAGGGRYGYTF TGTGCCAGCAGCTTAGCGGGTGGAGGTCGATATGGCTACACCTTC
NA TRBJ2-3 TRBV7-2 TRBD2 CASSPLVAGGADTQYF TGTGCCAGCAGCCCACTGGTGGCGGGGGGGGCAGATACGCAGTATTTT
NA TRBJ2-7 TRBV19 NA CASSIVAGQGYEQYF TGTGCCAGTAGTATAGTTGCCGGCCAGGGGTACGAGCAGTACTTC
NA TRBJ2-1 TRBV5-1 TRBD2 CASSLGLAGDEQFF TGCGCCAGCAGCTTGGGACTAGCGGGAGACGAGCAGTTCTTC
NA TRBJ1-1 TRBV10-3 TRBD1 CAITAGQGNTEAFF TGTGCCATAACGGCCGGACAGGGGAACACTGAAGCTTTCTTT
NA TRBJ2-7 TRBV4-3 TRBD1 CASSQVALPGQSYEQYF TGCGCCAGCAGCCAAGTGGCTTTGCCGGGACAGAGCTACGAGCAGTACTTC
NA TRBJ1-3 TRBV5-1 NA CASSFSNSGNTIYF TGCGCCAGCAGCTTTTCAAACTCTGGAAACACCATATATTTT
NA TRBJ2-5 TRBV5-5 NA CASSLERLQTQYF TGTGCCAGCAGCTTGGAGAGGTTGCAGACCCAGTACTTC
NA TRBJ2-2 TRBV19 TRBD2 CASSRLAGVTGELFF TGTGCCAGTAGCCGACTAGCGGGAGTCACCGGGGAGCTGTTTTTT
NA TRBJ1-4 TRBV6-5 NA CASRNGGAYNEKLFF TGTGCCAGCAGAAACGGTGGGGCCTATAATGAAAAACTGTTTTTT